Below are 24 T cell receptor beta chains sequenced from a single sample in a study of cytomegalovirus exposure and HLA in healthy donors. It was with 60 Vbeta and 13 Jbeta primers that the PCR ran. Profiled with immunoSEQ multiplex PCR; TCRdb holds only in-frame clones, not every one. The sample records about 130,000 clones, roughly 84% being singletons. The sequencing sample was made of PBMCs. These receptors came from a girl aged 2-10 years in good health and CMV-seronegative.

The chain employs TRBV19 and TRBJ1-1; D not resolved. There are 13 residues in the CDR3. Germline V lookup: CDR1 LNHDA, CDR2 SQIVND (reference sequence). The V end was cut by 5 bases, the J end by 1 base, with 8 bases between. CDR3 sequence (DNA): TGTGCCAGTAGTGAGGGTGGGAACACTGAAGCTTTCTTT. Protein product: CASSEGGNTEAFF.

As for this clone: The same CDR3 can be traced to other DNA sequences in this sample. V gene TRBV19 combines with J gene TRBJ1-5; 10 bases match TRBD1. Germline V gene lookup returns CDR1 LNHDA and CDR2 SQIVND (reference sequence). This CDR3 has 14 residues. Trimming cost V 6 bases and J 2 bases; bases outside gene matches: 1. The CDR3 loop is CASSGTGGNQPQHF. CDR3 sequence (DNA): TGTGCCAGTAGCGGGACAGGGGGCAATCAGCCCCAGCATTTT. The whole variable domain, filled in from reference TRBV19 and TRBJ1-5, reads DGGITQSPKYLFRKEGQNVTLSCEQNLNHDAMYWYRQDPGQGLRLIYYSQIVNDFQKGDIAEGYSVSREKKESFPLTVTSAQKNPTAFYLCASSGTGGNQPQHFGDGTRLSIL.

The V call is TRBV7-6, the J call TRBJ2-7, with D uncertain. This CDR3 region has 13 residues. CDR1 is SGHVS and CDR2 is FNYEAQ in the germline V gene. V lost 0 bases, J lost 3 bases, and 6 bases lay in between. The DNA of the CDR3 is TGTGCCAGCAGCTTAGCAGCCTACTACGAGCAGTACTTC. Its protein product is CASSLAAYYEQYF.

The rearrangement uses TRBV18 and TRBJ1-1, with D perhaps TRBD1 (5 bases). This CDR3 is built from 13 residues. Germline CDR1 KGHSH, CDR2 LQKENI. The V end lost 4 bases, the J end lost 1 base, and 7 bases lay between the germline ends. The CDR3 reads CASSLGQNTEAFF. The CDR3 DNA reads as TGTGCCAGCTCACTCGGACAGAACACTGAAGCTTTCTTT. The variable domain in full, with the rest retrieved from reference TRBV18 and TRBJ1-1, is NAGVMQNPRHLVRRRGQEARLRCSPMKGHSHVYWYRQLPEEGLKFMVYLQKENIIDESGMPKERFSAEFPKEGPSILRIQQVVRGDSAAYFCASSLGQNTEAFFGQGTRLTVV.

The genes are TRBV6-1 and TRBJ1-2; 9 nucleotides line up with TRBD1. The CDR3 runs to 16 residues. V dropped 2 bases and J dropped 0; count of bases not matched to a gene: 4. Germline assignment: CDR1 MNHNS and CDR2 SASEGT. The CDR3 DNA reads as TGTGCCAGCAGTGAAAGGACAGGGGCCCCTAACTATGGCTACACCTTC. This codes for CASSERTGAPNYGYTF.

The V and J genes are TRBV2 and TRBJ1-1; D not certain. The germline V gene has CDR1 SNHLY and CDR2 FYNNEI. V was cut by 6 bases and J by 3 bases, with 5 bases left in between. This CDR3 is built from 11 residues. As DNA, the CDR3 is TGTGCCAGCAGCAGCGACACTGAAGCTTTCTTT. It encodes CASSSDTEAFF.

This clone has just a few counts. The chain recombines TRBV5-6 with TRBJ1-1; D remains unclear. The germline CDR1 and CDR2 sequences are SGHDT and YYEEEE. The CDR3 is 15 amino acids. V was trimmed by 3 bases and J by 0 bases, leaving 12 bases between them. The CDR3 DNA reads TGTGCCAGCAGCTGGATGGGCCTTATGAACACTGAAGCTTTCTTT. It translates to CASSWMGLMNTEAFF. The full variable domain, in which reference TRBV5-6 and TRBJ1-1 provide the parts outside the CDR3, is DAGVTQSPTHLIKTRGQQVTLRCSPKSGHDTVSWYQQALGQGPQFIFQYYEEEERQRGNFPDRFSGHQFPNYSSELNVNALLLGDSALYLCASSWMGLMNTEAFFGQGTRLTVV.

The chain joins TRBV6-1 to TRBJ2-1; possible D gene TRBD1, 5 bases. This CDR3 has 13 residues. Germline CDR1 and CDR2: MNHNS and SASEGT. The V and J ends lost 6 bases and 7 bases respectively, with 13 bases between them. As DNA, the CDR3 is TGTGCCAGCAGCCACCCAGGGCCAAATGAGCAGTTCTTC. Amino acids: CASSHPGPNEQFF.

A remark on this clone: Other DNA sequences of this sample code for an identical CDR3. The chain couples TRBV5-1 to TRBJ1-1; no clear D. V was clipped by 0 bases and J by 1 base, with 7 bases between them. The CDR3 totals 14 residues. Per the germline V gene, CDR1 is SGHRS and CDR2 is YFSETQ. The chain's CDR3 is CASSLGRGNTEAFF. The CDR3 DNA reads as TGCGCCAGCAGCTTGGGGCGGGGGAACACTGAAGCTTTCTTT.

This sequence joins TRBV27 and TRBJ2-3, with 10 bases fitting TRBD1. The length of the CDR3 is 14 residues. The V gene end was trimmed by 4 bases and the J gene end by 3 bases; junction bases not matched to a gene: 1. Germline V gene data show CDR1 as MNHEY and CDR2 as SMNVEV (reference sequence). The CDR3: CASSWGQGTDTQYF. The CDR3 nucleotides are TGTGCCAGCAGTTGGGGACAGGGGACAGATACGCAGTATTTT.

The V call is TRBV7-6, the J call TRBJ1-1, with D hard to call. From germline, CDR1 is SGHVS and CDR2 FNYEAQ. The CDR3 runs 13 residues. V dropped 1 base and J dropped 1 base, with 4 bases sitting between them. CDR3 in amino acids: CASSLVANTEAFF. The DNA for the CDR3 is TGTGCCAGCAGCTTAGTGGCGAACACTGAAGCTTTCTTT.

The chain employs TRBV5-1 and TRBJ1-2, with a possible D match to TRBD1 (6 bases). Germline-derived CDR1 and CDR2 are SGHRS and YFSETQ. Trimming cost V 0 bases and J 6 bases, with 6 bases left between them. The CDR3 sequence is 12 residues long. Written as DNA, the CDR3 is TGCGCCAGCAGCTTGGACAGGGATGGCTACACCTTC. This gives the protein CASSLDRDGYTF.

The V call is TRBV2, the J call TRBJ2-1; 8 bases align to TRBD2. V lost 7 bases to trimming and J lost 8 bases; unmatched junction nucleotides: 16. The V gene's germline CDR1 is SNHLY and CDR2 FYNNEI. This CDR3 has 16 amino acids. The CDR3 sequence: CASNPWGGGYQDEQFF. CDR3 bases: TGTGCCAGCAACCCCTGGGGCGGGGGGTATCAGGATGAGCAGTTCTTC.

The chain recombines TRBV19 with TRBJ2-3, with D possibly TRBD2 on 5 matching bases. The length of the CDR3 is 15 residues. V lost 5 bases and J lost 2, with 14 bases in between. The germline V gene has CDR1 LNHDA and CDR2 SQIVND (reference sequence). This CDR3 reads CASSGQRSPTDTQYF. The DNA of the CDR3 is TGTGCCAGTAGTGGGCAGCGGTCCCCCACAGATACGCAGTATTTT.

The rearrangement joins TRBV27 to TRBJ2-4; D may be TRBD2 (6 bases). This CDR3 contains 14 residues. Trimming took off 4 bases at V and 3 bases at J, with 10 bases between the two ends. Germline V gene sequence: CDR1 MNHEY, CDR2 SMNVEV (reference sequence). CDR3 sequence: CASSWTNNKNIQYF. The DNA for the CDR3 is TGTGCCAGCAGTTGGACTAACAACAAAAACATTCAGTACTTC.

This sequence joins TRBV13 and TRBJ2-7, with TRBD2 matching over 7 bases. J was trimmed by 5 bases and V by 3 bases; bases with no gene match: 10. There are 15 residues in the CDR3. In germline, CDR1 is PRHDT, CDR2 FYEKMQ (reference sequence). Here the CDR3 reads CASSLGGDFSDEQYF. The CDR3 coding sequence is TGTGCCAGCAGCTTGGGGGGGGACTTTTCGGACGAGCAGTACTTC.

The rearrangement links TRBV28 to TRBJ2-7, with D possibly being TRBD1 (5 bases). Trimming shortened V by 6 bases and J by 4 bases, and 13 bases separated the two germline ends. Germline CDR1 is MDHEN and CDR2 is SYDVKM. The CDR3 runs 13 residues. The CDR3 DNA reads as TGTGCCAGCAGACTCCCTAGGGGTTACGAGCAGTACTTC. Translated, it gives CASRLPRGYEQYF.

The chain employs TRBV18 and TRBJ2-7, with 8 bases identical to TRBD1. CDR3 length: 14 residues. The germline V gene encodes CDR1 KGHSH and CDR2 LQKENI. J gave up 3 bases and V 3 bases, and 4 bases lay outside the gene matches. The CDR3 loop is CASSPRDRIYEQYF. In nucleotides, the CDR3 is TGTGCCAGCTCACCGAGGGACAGGATCTACGAGCAGTACTTC.

The chain recombines TRBV25-1 with TRBJ2-1; 13 bases are shared with TRBD2. The V gene's germline CDR1 is MGHDK and CDR2 SYGVNS. This CDR3 contains 17 residues. V shed 3 bases, J shed 8 bases, and the junction held 10 bases outside the gene matches. In DNA, the CDR3 is TGTGCCAGCAGTGATCCGGACGGGACTAGCGGGGTATATGAGCAGTTCTTC. Translating gives CASSDPDGTSGVYEQFF.

The J gene is TRBJ1-5, the V gene TRBV30; 10 bases match TRBD1. Trimming removed 2 bases from V and 5 bases from J; junction bases left unmatched: 6. Germline V CDR1 and CDR2: GTSNPN, SVGIG (reference sequence). The CDR3 sequence is 15 residues long. CDR3 amino acids: CAWSKGQGGDQPQHF. Written as DNA, the CDR3 is TGTGCCTGGAGTAAAGGACAGGGGGGAGATCAGCCCCAGCATTTT.

J is TRBJ2-2 and V is TRBV28, with 10 bases identical to TRBD2. The length of the CDR3 is 19 residues. Trimming cost V 5 bases and J 2 bases; bases outside gene matches: 14. Germline values: CDR1 MDHEN, CDR2 SYDVKM. CDR3 nucleotide sequence: TGTGCCAGCAGTCACGGTTGGGCTAGCGGGAGAGCTAACACCGGGGAGCTGTTTTTT. Its protein product is CASSHGWASGRANTGELFF.

The V gene is TRBV2, the J gene TRBJ2-5, with D uncertain. With the DNA end fitting TRBJ2-7 better, the J assignment may be wrong. The CDR3 is made up of 12 amino acids. Looked up from germline, CDR1 is SNHLY and CDR2 is FYNNEI. The CDR3 spells CASSEQNYEQYF. CDR3 DNA sequence: TGTGCCAGCAGTGAACAGAACTACGAGCAGTACTTC.

The chain employs TRBV15 and TRBJ2-3; 10 bases match TRBD2. This CDR3 is built from 16 residues. V was pared by 4 bases and J by 1 base, with 5 bases of the junction left unmatched. Germline V gene sequence: CDR1 LNHNV, CDR2 YYDKDF (reference sequence). The CDR3: CATSIKGTSGTDTQYF. CDR3 DNA sequence: TGTGCCACCAGCATTAAAGGGACTAGCGGCACAGATACGCAGTATTTT.

This clone has a handful of counts. The chain recombines TRBV6-5 with TRBJ2-7; 7 positions match TRBD1. There are 14 residues in the CDR3. Per the germline V gene, CDR1 is MNHEY and CDR2 is SVGAGI. The ends lost 2 bases at V and 4 bases at J; junction bases unmatched: 5. The CDR3 protein is CASSYGQADYEQYF. The CDR3 region has the DNA TGTGCCAGCAGTTACGGACAGGCGGATTACGAGCAGTACTTC.